The 28 T cell receptor beta chains presented below share a single source sample, sequenced in a study of T cell responses to AZD1222 COVID-19 vaccine. Here immunoSEQ multiplex PCR was the method, and the copy in TCRdb shows in-frame clones only, minus some. The sample lists 95,000 to 100,000 clones, just over 90% occurring once. The sequencing here drew on peripheral blood, taken on day 0 of AZD1222 vaccination. Receptor source: an adult in good health.

This chain connects TRBV6-5 to TRBJ2-7; D is perhaps TRBD2 (6 bases). The V gene's germline CDR1 is MNHEY and CDR2 SVGAGI. CDR3 length: 15 residues. The ends were cut back, 6 bases at V and 0 bases at J, with 15 bases in the middle. In DNA, the CDR3 is TGTGCCAGCAGACTCCGGGACTCACACTCCTACGAGCAGTACTTC. It specifies CASRLRDSHSYEQYF.

The chain uses TRBV5-1 and TRBJ2-1; D remains unclear. The CDR3 consists of 15 residues. Germline-derived CDR1 and CDR2 are SGHRS and YFSETQ. Between the trimmed V and J ends, which lost 1 base and 7 bases, there was a span of 15 bases. This CDR3 reads CASSLLDQSDNEQFF. CDR3 in DNA: TGCGCCAGCAGCTTGCTGGACCAGTCCGATAATGAGCAGTTCTTC.

The J gene is TRBJ1-1, the V gene TRBV7-9; TRBD1 aligns across 8 bases. The CDR3 covers 14 residues. Trimming took 3 bases from V and 1 from J; bases not matched to a gene: 1. Germline V gene lookup returns CDR1 SEHNR and CDR2 FQNEAQ (reference sequence). The chain's CDR3 is CASSFGTGNTEAFF. The DNA of the CDR3 is TGTGCCAGCAGCTTTGGGACAGGGAACACTGAAGCTTTCTTT.

This sequence joins TRBV3-1 (or the pseudogene TRBV3-2) and TRBJ1-4; 10 bases fit TRBD1. With 2 bases clipped from V and 10 bases from J, the junction kept 10 bases outside the gene matches. The germline V gene encodes CDR1 LGHDT and CDR2 YNNKEL (reference sequence). This CDR3 has 16 amino acids. The CDR3 loop reads CASSQRRGTGDGKLFF. The CDR3, as DNA: TGTGCCAGCAGCCAAAGACGAGGGACAGGGGACGGAAAACTGTTTTTT.

This clone was recorded only once. CDR3 amino acids: CASSLAVANYGYTF. The CDR3 nucleotides read TGTGCCAGCAGTTTAGCCGTCGCTAACTATGGCTACACCTTC. V and J are TRBV28 and TRBJ1-2; D is uncertain. The CDR3 contains 14 residues. V was clipped by 2 bases and J by 0 bases, with 7 bases between them. Germline-derived CDR1 and CDR2 are MDHEN and SYDVKM.

In this sample, this clone turned up once. The J gene is TRBJ1-1, the V gene TRBV7-9; no clear D gene. The germline V gene encodes CDR1 SEHNR and CDR2 FQNEAQ (reference sequence). CDR3 size: 13 residues. Deletions cut 6 bases from V and 2 bases from J, with 10 bases between. This CDR3 is CASSPISNTEAFF. CDR3 DNA: TGTGCCAGCAGTCCGATCAGTAACACTGAAGCTTTCTTT. The complete variable domain, with remaining parts taken from reference TRBV7-9 and TRBJ1-1, reads DTGVSQNPRHKITKRGQNVTFRCDPISEHNRLYWYRQTLGQGPEFLTYFQNEAQLEKSRLLSDRFSAERPKGSFSTLEIQRTEQGDSAMYLCASSPISNTEAFFGQGTRLTVV.

The chain is built from TRBV18 and TRBJ1-3; 9 bases match TRBD1. The CDR3 is 17 amino acids. In germline, CDR1 is KGHSH, CDR2 LQKENI. With 3 bases clipped from V and 1 base from J, the junction kept 7 bases outside the gene matches. CDR3 nucleotides: TGTGCCAGCTCACCCAACAGGGGGCGATTATCTGGAAACACCATATATTTT. Translation gives CASSPNRGRLSGNTIYF.

This sequence joins TRBV7-6 and TRBJ1-4; D might be TRBD1 (5 bases). The CDR3 length is 15 residues. V lost 1 base to trimming and J lost 3 bases, with 9 bases between them. The germline V gene has CDR1 SGHVS and CDR2 FNYEAQ. The CDR3 DNA is TGTGCCAGCAGCTTAGAGACAGCTTCTAATGAAAAACTGTTTTTT. Protein product: CASSLETASNEKLFF.

In DNA, the CDR3 is TGTGCCAGCAGCCCTACAGGGGCTGCCTACGAGCAGTACTTC. It codes for CASSPTGAAYEQYF. The J gene is TRBJ2-7, the V gene TRBV11-2, with 7 bases lining up with TRBD1. The CDR3 spans 14 residues. The junction had 6 bases not matched to a gene; V was cut back by 5 bases and J by 2 bases. Per germline, CDR1 SGHAT and CDR2 FQNNGV.

The genes are TRBV19 and TRBJ1-3; D ambiguous. Trimming took off 7 bases at V and 2 bases at J, with 6 bases between the two ends. Germline assignment: CDR1 LNHDA and CDR2 SQIVND (reference sequence). This CDR3 has 12 amino acids. CDR3 in DNA: TGTGCCAGTAAGACCACTGGAAACACCATATATTTT. This encodes CASKTTGNTIYF.

The chain links TRBV27 to TRBJ2-3; 8 bases align to TRBD1. The CDR3 is 17 residues long. After removal of 6 bases from V and 0 bases from J, the junction contained 11 bases not matched to a gene. CDR1 and CDR2 from the germline V gene are MNHEY and SMNVEV (reference sequence). CDR3 DNA: TGTGCCAGCAGCTCCGGGACAGGTTACTCTAGCACAGATACGCAGTATTTT. Amino acid sequence: CASSSGTGYSSTDTQYF.

This clone appeared once. The V call is TRBV3-1 (or the pseudogene TRBV3-2), the J call TRBJ1-4; D is uncertain. The CDR3 is 15 residues long. V was clipped by 0 bases and J by 4 bases, with 9 bases between them. Germline CDR1 is LGHDT and CDR2 is YNNKEL (reference sequence). The CDR3 bases are TGTGCCAGCAGCCAAGAGCCCAGCCTTAATGAAAAACTGTTTTTT. Residues: CASSQEPSLNEKLFF.

This clone was counted only a few times. V is TRBV27 and J is TRBJ2-3, with 8 bases fitting TRBD2. The V gene end was trimmed by 8 bases and the J gene end by 4 bases; junction bases not matched to a gene: 8. The germline CDR1 and CDR2 sequences are MNHEY and SMNVEV (reference sequence). This CDR3 is 14 amino acids long. The DNA for the CDR3 is TGTGCCAGCGGGGGACTAGGAGGCGCAGATACGCAGTATTTT. It is translated as CASGGLGGADTQYF.

The J gene is TRBJ1-1, the V gene TRBV19; TRBD1 matches 9 bases. CDR3 length equals 17 residues. In germline, CDR1 is LNHDA, CDR2 SQIVND (reference sequence). The J segment lost 1 base and the V segment lost 3 bases, leaving 9 bases of the junction unmatched. Here the CDR3 DNA reads TGTGCCAGTAGTATGTCCCGGGACAGGGCCGGGAACACTGAAGCTTTCTTT. Translated, it gives CASSMSRDRAGNTEAFF.

The chain is built from TRBV2 and TRBJ2-2, with a possible D match to TRBD1 (5 bases). The ends were cut back, 6 bases at V and 4 bases at J, with 12 bases in the middle. The CDR3 is 14 amino acids. Germline V gene lookup returns CDR1 SNHLY and CDR2 FYNNEI. This chain's CDR3 is CASRTVGFTGELFF. The CDR3 nucleotides read TGTGCCAGCAGGACAGTGGGATTCACCGGGGAGCTGTTTTTT.

The genes are TRBV15 and TRBJ1-3, with D possibly being TRBD1 (6 bases). Trimming took 0 bases from V and 4 from J, leaving 10 bases between them. The CDR3 loop spans 15 amino acids. The germline gives CDR1 LNHNV, CDR2 YYDKDF (reference sequence). The CDR3 region is CATSRDVGAGNTIYF. Written as DNA, the CDR3 is TGTGCCACCAGCAGAGATGTGGGGGCGGGAAACACCATATATTTT.

This sequence joins TRBV2 and TRBJ1-2, with a weak D call TRBD1 (5 bases). Germline loops: CDR1 SNHLY, CDR2 FYNNEI. V dropped 6 bases and J dropped 6 bases, with 20 bases sitting between them. The CDR3 totals 15 residues. CDR3 region: CASSPLARVGDGYTF. For the CDR3, the DNA is TGTGCCAGCAGCCCCTTAGCTCGGGTGGGGGATGGCTACACCTTC.

This chain joins TRBV5-4 and TRBJ2-1; maybe TRBD1 (5 bases). Trimming pared 3 bases from V and 3 bases from J, leaving 7 bases between. The CDR3 totals 13 residues. Germline V gives CDR1 SGHNT, CDR2 YYREEE (reference sequence). CDR3 residues: CASSSRVYNEQFF. CDR3 sequence (DNA): TGTGCCAGCAGCTCCAGGGTCTACAATGAGCAGTTCTTC. The entire variable domain, with the rest obtained from reference TRBV5-4 and TRBJ2-1, is as follows: ETGVTQSPTHLIKTRGQQVTLRCSSQSGHNTVSWYQQALGQGPQFIFQYYREEENGRGNFPPRFSGLQFPNYSSELNVNALELDDSALYLCASSSRVYNEQFFGPGTRLTVL.

The chain couples TRBV28 to TRBJ1-5, with 10 positions matching TRBD1. CDR1 and CDR2 (germline): MDHEN, SYDVKM. The CDR3 length is 15 residues. J was trimmed by 4 bases and V by 7 bases; bases with no gene match: 7. This CDR3 is CASIRQGAWNQPQHF. The CDR3 nucleotides read TGTGCCAGCATCAGACAGGGGGCATGGAATCAGCCCCAGCATTTT.

The chain carries TRBV29-1 and TRBJ1-2; D is ambiguous. The germline gives CDR1 SQVTM, CDR2 ANQGSEA. The CDR3 extends over 13 amino acids. V was shortened by 6 bases and J by 4 bases, with 15 bases between the two germline ends. CDR3 amino acids: CSVATRIPYGYTF. In nucleotides, the CDR3 is TGCAGCGTCGCGACAAGAATCCCCTATGGCTACACCTTC.

V usage is TRBV5-5 and J usage is TRBJ2-1, with unresolved D. This CDR3 is 16 amino acids long. The germline CDR1 and CDR2 sequences are SGHKS and YYEKEE (reference sequence). Trimming removed 0 bases from V and 4 bases from J, with 14 bases in between. The CDR3 is CASSLGPGHLYNEQFF. In DNA, the CDR3 is TGTGCCAGCAGCTTGGGCCCAGGCCACCTTTACAATGAGCAGTTCTTC.

CDR3 protein: CASSGGRPQGGYTF. The CDR3 DNA is TGTGCCAGCAGCGGAGGACGGCCCCAGGGTGGCTACACCTTC. The rearrangement joins TRBV7-9 to TRBJ1-2, with a weak D call TRBD1 (5 bases). The germline V and J ends were trimmed by 5 bases and 7 bases, with 17 bases remaining between them. Germline values: CDR1 SEHNR, CDR2 FQNEAQ (reference sequence). The CDR3 spans 14 residues. Supplemented by reference TRBV7-9 and TRBJ1-2, the full variable domain reads DTGVSQNPRHKITKRGQNVTFRCDPISEHNRLYWYRQTLGQGPEFLTYFQNEAQLEKSRLLSDRFSAERPKGSFSTLEIQRTEQGDSAMYLCASSGGRPQGGYTFGSGTRLTVV.

This chain connects TRBV19 to TRBJ1-5, with a tentative D call TRBD1 (6 bases). Deletions cut 4 bases from V and 0 bases from J, with 10 bases between. The CDR3 length is 15 residues. The V gene's germline CDR1 is LNHDA and CDR2 SQIVND (reference sequence). The CDR3 is CASSTQQGSNQPQHF. CDR3 in DNA: TGTGCCAGTAGTACACAACAGGGTAGCAATCAGCCCCAGCATTTT.

This chain uses TRBV19 with TRBJ2-1; 9 bases match TRBD1. The CDR3 length is 15 residues. V was pared by 2 bases and J by 7 bases, with 6 bases of the junction left unmatched. Germline V gene data show CDR1 as LNHDA and CDR2 as SQIVND (reference sequence). Here the CDR3 DNA reads TGTGCCAGTAGTATATCCGGACAGGGGCGGAATGAGCAGTTCTTC. Amino acids: CASSISGQGRNEQFF.

The chain links TRBV5-1 to TRBJ2-3; 7 positions match TRBD2. Germline V lookup: CDR1 SGHRS, CDR2 YFSETQ. This CDR3 has 16 residues. Trimming removed 0 bases from V and 2 bases from J; junction bases left unmatched: 6. The CDR3 sequence: CASSLADLADTDTQYF. The CDR3 bases are TGCGCCAGCAGCTTGGCTGACCTAGCGGACACAGATACGCAGTATTTT.

This clone was seen a single time. This chain joins TRBV7-2 and TRBJ2-5, with TRBD2 as a possible D gene (6 bases). This CDR3 region has 13 residues. The ends were cut back, 1 base at V and 5 bases at J, with 8 bases in the middle. Germline assignment: CDR1 SGHTA and CDR2 FQGNSA. The CDR3 DNA reads as TGTGCCAGCAGCTTAGAGGGGAGGGAGACCCAGTACTTC. Translated, it gives CASSLEGRETQYF.

CDR3 DNA sequence: TGCGCCAGCAGCTTGGCCCCCTCGGGGCGGGGGGTATCCTACGAGCAGTACTTC. This codes for CASSLAPSGRGVSYEQYF. V and J are TRBV5-1 and TRBJ2-7, with 8 bases fitting TRBD2. CDR3 length: 18 residues. Trimming at V came to 0 bases and at J to 1 base, leaving 12 bases not matched to a gene. The V gene's germline CDR1 is SGHRS and CDR2 YFSETQ.

The V and J genes are TRBV5-5 and TRBJ2-7; tentative D call: TRBD1 (8 bases). The V and J ends lost 4 bases and 5 bases respectively, with 19 bases between them. Germline V CDR1 and CDR2: SGHKS, YYEKEE (reference sequence). The CDR3 runs to 15 residues. This chain's CDR3 is CASSRGEDRAHEQYF. The CDR3 DNA sequence: TGTGCCAGCAGCCGGGGGGAGGACAGGGCCCACGAGCAGTACTTC.